Detailed here is one TCR beta chain. The sample belongs to a study of blood T cells in healthy people across ages. V was trimmed by 7 bases and J by 2 bases, leaving 17 bases between them. Germline lookup yields CDR1 MNHEY and CDR2 SVGAGI. CDR3 length: 15 residues. PCR was performed a second time for about 7 to 11 cycles using a sample-barcoded 5' primer and a J-beta primer mix. TCRdb reanalysed the 5' RACE reads using MiXCR and keeps one entry per CDR3 protein. The sample has roughly 2 million distinct CDR3 sequences, just under 50% seen once. Isolating PBMCs gave at least 6.5 million of these cells per sample. Extracted total RNA amounted to at least 6 micrograms for each sample.

The sequence was collected from a woman between 40 and 55 years old in good health. Sequenced input: blood. V gene TRBV6-5 combines with J gene TRBJ1-2; possible D gene TRBD1, 6 bases. The CDR3 bases are TGTGCCAGCAAAAGGAAATCGACAGGAAACTATGGCTACACCTTC. Its translation is CASKRKSTGNYGYTF.